The source of this TCR beta chain is a study of T cells after yellow fever vaccination. Germline values: CDR1 SGHKS, CDR2 YYEKEE (reference sequence). V was shortened by 1 base and J by 0 bases, with 8 bases between the two germline ends. The CDR3 totals 15 residues. This clonotype was recorded at least ten times. The antigen is unknown. The study, taken as a whole, reports: There was a possibility that FACS-sorted repertoires contained abundant clonotypes contaminating from the bulk population. It was the secondary response that reached its peak faster, day 5 versus 15, but it was weaker. A large majority of primary-vaccination clones showed up again after the booster (96% CD4, 85% to 90% CD8).

TCRdb used MiXCR to reprocess the 5' RACE reads, holding one entry per CDR3 protein. The data hold some 350,000 distinct CDR3 sequences, with under 14% observed a single time. J is TRBJ2-1 and V is TRBV5-5; D perhaps matches TRBD2 (5 bases). This receptor was taken from a man between 18 and 35 years old who received the YFV17D yellow fever vaccine. The sample was PBMCs, taken on the day of the first yellow fever vaccination. This CDR3 reads CASSLLGSSYNEQFF. The CDR3 DNA is TGTGCCAGCAGCTTGCTAGGGAGCTCCTACAATGAGCAGTTCTTC.